This T cell receptor (beta chain) was identified during a study of T-cell reconstitution after alpha-beta-depleted transplantation in children. Preparation of the TCRbeta library involved a method that used unique molecular identifiers. From the PCR reads, TCRdb called clonotypes with MiXCR, one entry per CDR3 protein. The sample holds fewer than 550,000 distinct CDR3 sequences; roughly 10% are singletons and the top ten take approximately 2%. This clonotype was counted many times. Its specificity is not known. Points from the study as a whole: Where some patients showed high TCRbeta diversity at day 60, it came from recipient T cells and thymic progenitors that had survived. One year after transplant, T-cell counts and diversity came mostly from newly produced T cells. Several hundred graft clones that had expanded were reportedly the source of alpha-beta T cells about two months after transplant.

The germline gives CDR1 SGDLS, CDR2 YYNGEE. Unmatched junction bases numbered 8, after V lost 7 bases and J lost 6 bases. This CDR3 region has 13 residues. The chain links TRBV9 to TRBJ2-7, with TRBD1 matching 9 bases. Sequenced here: PBMCs, sampled before TCRalphabeta/CD19-depleted stem cell transplant. The clonotype originates from a child aged 2-15 years with inherited bone marrow failure, due to receive a stem cell transplant. The CDR3 DNA sequence: TGTGCCAGCTCCGGGACAGGGTTTAGCGAGCAGTACTTC. Protein: CASSGTGFSEQYF.